Below are 8 T cell receptor beta chains sequenced from a single sample in a study of blood T cell repertoires in COVID-19. Sequencing used immunoSEQ multiplex PCR; TCRdb keeps in-frame clones, though not all of them. The data show tens of thousands of clones, over 75% seen once. The sample comprised peripheral blood. Receptor source: a human donor in a cohort sampled during active COVID-19.

The chain is built from TRBV6-1 and TRBJ2-7; D unclear. V lost 4 bases and J lost 3, with 25 bases in between. This CDR3 contains 18 residues. CDR1 and CDR2 (germline): MNHNS, SASEGT. The CDR3 DNA reads as TGTGCCAGCAGTGTGGTCCCCCTACCCCAGCTCCGGGTCTACGAGCAGTACTTC. Translated: CASSVVPLPQLRVYEQYF.

The chain joins TRBV5-6 to TRBJ2-5, with 10 positions matching TRBD1. V shed 4 bases and J 8 bases; nucleotides not matched to a gene: 8. Germline CDR1 reads SGHDT; CDR2 reads YYEEEE. The CDR3 spans 14 residues. The CDR3 coding sequence is TGTGCCAGCAGCCCACGGGGACAGGGGCGAACCCAGTACTTC. Protein: CASSPRGQGRTQYF. Drawing the rest from reference TRBV5-6 and TRBJ2-5, the complete variable domain is DAGVTQSPTHLIKTRGQQVTLRCSPKSGHDTVSWYQQALGQGPQFIFQYYEEEERQRGNFPDRFSGHQFPNYSSELNVNALLLGDSALYLCASSPRGQGRTQYFGPGTRLLVL.

This clone was found a few times. V is TRBV28 and J is TRBJ2-1, with a weak D call TRBD1 (5 bases). V lost 2 bases to trimming and J lost 10 bases, with 15 bases between them. From germline, CDR1 is MDHEN and CDR2 SYDVKM. The length of the CDR3 is 14 residues. The CDR3: CASSLITGASEQFF. The CDR3 bases are TGTGCCAGCAGTTTAATCACAGGAGCGAGCGAGCAGTTCTTC.

This sequence joins TRBV7-2 and TRBJ2-6, with 12 positions matching TRBD1. The CDR3 spans 18 residues. Losses at the gene ends were 5 bases for V and 0 bases for J; bases not matched to a gene: 5. From germline, CDR1 is SGHTA and CDR2 FQGNSA. DNA of the CDR3: TGTGCCAGCAGCGTGATGGGACAGGGGGCCTCTGGGGCCAACGTCCTGACTTTC. Translated, it gives CASSVMGQGASGANVLTF.

This clone has a single count. The chain employs TRBV4-2 and TRBJ2-2; 11 bases line up with TRBD2. Germline V lookup: CDR1 LGHNA, CDR2 YNFKEQ. Unmatched junction bases numbered 6, after V lost 6 bases and J lost 0 bases. The CDR3 loop spans 17 amino acids. CDR3: CASRGGTSGTNTGELFF. The CDR3 DNA reads TGTGCCAGCAGAGGAGGGACTAGCGGAACGAACACCGGGGAGCTGTTTTTT.

This chain connects TRBV2 to TRBJ1-1; 8 nucleotides agree with TRBD1. The CDR3 covers 15 residues. V gave up 4 bases and J gave up 0 bases; unmatched junction bases: 4. The germline gives CDR1 SNHLY, CDR2 FYNNEI. CDR3 sequence: CASSGQGTMNTEAFF. In DNA form, the CDR3 reads TGTGCCAGCAGTGGACAGGGGACTATGAACACTGAAGCTTTCTTT.

The chain is built from TRBV4-3 and TRBJ1-1, with D tentatively TRBD1 (5 bases). Per the germline V gene, CDR1 is LGHNA and CDR2 is YSLEER. CDR3 length equals 16 residues. Trimming pared 5 bases from V and 0 bases from J, leaving 16 bases between. The CDR3 sequence is CASSKGARGMNTEAFF. In nucleotides, the CDR3 is TGCGCCAGCAGCAAAGGGGCTCGGGGAATGAACACTGAAGCTTTCTTT.

This clone came up once. The chain joins TRBV6-2 or TRBV6-3 to TRBJ1-1; 9 nucleotides match TRBD1. Germline V gene sequence: CDR1 MNHEY, CDR2 SVGEGT. Losses at the gene ends were 6 bases for V and 4 bases for J; bases not matched to a gene: 12. CDR3 length: 16 amino acids. CDR3 residues: CASSHFPGQGGTEAFF. As DNA, the CDR3 is TGTGCCAGCAGCCACTTCCCGGGACAGGGTGGCACTGAAGCTTTCTTT.